The clone carrying this T cell receptor beta chain was seen many times. Its antigen remains unknown. This sample was included in a study of T cells in Graves' hyperthyroidism and ophthalmopathy. The TCR beta CDR3 regions underwent amplification using RNA transcripts as the source. In the first-round RT-PCR of the TCR CDR3, the HTBI primer set was used. MiXCR, run by TCRdb on the multiplex PCR reads, gives a single entry per CDR3 protein. The sample has under 250,000 distinct CDR3 sequences; around 24% are singletons. Patients were excluded because of uncontrolled infection, other autoimmune disease, pregnancy or lactation. The study, taken as a whole, reports: A model of 13 V-J pairs discriminated ophthalmopathy from stable hyperthyroidism.

Material: blood. The receptor was isolated from a woman aged 40-49 years with Graves' ophthalmopathy.

The CDR3 loop is CAWSVQGSTEAFF. For the CDR3, the DNA is TGTGCCTGGAGTGTGCAGGGGAGTACTGAAGCTTTCTTT. The rearrangement uses TRBV30 and TRBJ1-1, with D perhaps matching TRBD1 (6 bases). V was clipped by 0 bases and J by 5 bases, with 10 bases between them. CDR3 length: 13 residues. Looked up from germline, CDR1 is GTSNPN and CDR2 is SVGIG (reference sequence). The entire variable domain, with the rest obtained from reference TRBV30 and TRBJ1-1, is as follows: SQTIHQWPATLVQPVGSPLSLECTVEGTSNPNLYWYRQAAGRGLQLLFYSVGIGQISSEVPQNLSASRPQDRQFILSSKKLLLSDSGFYLCAWSVQGSTEAFFGQGTRLTVV.